Given below is one T cell receptor (beta chain) in context. The authors' processing: By means of reference gene primer amplification, nucleated cell counts were estimated. Libraries were prepared by immunoSEQ multiplex PCR; TCRdb keeps only in-frame clonotypes and omits some of them. V and J calls and clone size follow that table, whereas D and trimming were derived from the DNA. The table has about 320,000 clones, over 90% seen once. The data derive from a study of blood T cell repertoires in COVID-19. For the study at large: Samples came from the United States, Italy and Spain, spanning acute and convalescent COVID-19.

CDR3 length: 14 residues. The V and J ends lost 0 bases and 4 bases respectively, with 9 bases between them. Looked up from germline, CDR1 is ENHRY and CDR2 is SYGVKD. Individuals aged about 18 to 89 years were recruited from roughly 22 US areas. The gene calls are TRBV10-3 and TRBJ1-2; maybe TRBD1 (6 bases). This receptor was identified in a woman in her 30s who had been exposed to COVID-19. Sequencing was performed on PBMCs or T cells enriched from blood (not recorded which). DNA of the CDR3: TGTGCCATCAGTGAGTCCCCAGGGGTCTATGGCTACACCTTC. Translation gives CAISESPGVYGYTF.